The 26 T cell receptor beta chains given below trace back to one sample, sequenced in a study of shared clonotypes between healthy human individuals. The protocol was immunoSEQ multiplex PCR, while the TCRdb copy is restricted to in-frame clones and leaves out a portion. Among about 2 million clones listed, approximately 94% were seen once. Cells designated naive CD8 were CD45RO-negative and were positively selected for CCR7, with terminally differentiated effector memory CD45RA+ cells excluded. The specimen sequenced was naive CD8+ T cells sorted from blood. These receptors came from a man younger than 30 in good health.

This chain's CDR3 is CASSQDLIPSGSTDTQYF. The CDR3 bases are TGCGCCAGCAGCCAAGATCTAATCCCTAGCGGGAGCACAGATACGCAGTATTTT. The chain uses TRBV4-3 and TRBJ2-3; 8 positions agree with TRBD2. The ends lost 0 bases at V and 0 bases at J; junction bases unmatched: 8. CDR1 and CDR2 from the germline V gene are LGHNA and YSLEER. CDR3 length equals 18 residues.

This clone appeared a single time. The chain couples TRBV27 to TRBJ2-3; the D is unclear. V was pared by 5 bases and J by 1 base, with 16 bases between. Germline V CDR1 and CDR2: MNHEY, SMNVEV (reference sequence). The CDR3 extends over 16 amino acids. This chain's CDR3 is CASSPSEVMGTDTQYF. Here the CDR3 DNA reads TGTGCCAGCAGTCCATCCGAAGTAATGGGCACAGATACGCAGTATTTT.

J is TRBJ2-7 and V is TRBV7-2, with D perhaps matching TRBD1 (5 bases). The CDR3 extends over 15 amino acids. Trimming removed 0 bases from V and 2 bases from J, with 11 bases in between. Per the germline V gene, CDR1 is SGHTA and CDR2 is FQGNSA. The CDR3 DNA reads as TGTGCCAGCAGCTTAGCGAGTCAGGGCGCCTACGAGCAGTACTTC. It yields the protein CASSLASQGAYEQYF. The full variable domain, with the rest looked up from reference TRBV7-2 and TRBJ2-7, is GAGVSQSPSNKVTEKGKDVELRCDPISGHTALYWYRQSLGQGLEFLIYFQGNSAPDKSGLPSDRFSAERTGGSVSTLTIQRTQQEDSAVYLCASSLASQGAYEQYFGPGTRLTVT.

V usage is TRBV27 and J usage is TRBJ2-2; D is unclear. The CDR3 totals 14 residues. V lost 6 bases and J 3 bases, leaving 11 bases between the germline ends. Germline V CDR1 and CDR2: MNHEY, SMNVEV (reference sequence). CDR3 coding DNA: TGTGCCAGCAGCTCAAACCTCTACACCGGGGAGCTGTTTTTT. It codes for CASSSNLYTGELFF.

This chain connects TRBV6-6 to TRBJ2-7; 9 bases align to TRBD1. The ends lost 11 bases at V and 5 bases at J; junction bases unmatched: 7. Germline CDR1 MNHNY, CDR2 SVGAGI (reference sequence). The CDR3 is made up of 12 amino acids. This CDR3 reads CAAGTGYDEQYF. CDR3 sequence (DNA): TGTGCCGCCGGGACAGGGTACGACGAGCAGTACTTC.

The chain employs TRBV5-5 and TRBJ2-1, with a possible D match to TRBD2 (5 bases). The CDR3 covers 14 residues. V gave up 4 bases and J gave up 6 bases, with 14 bases separating them. From germline, CDR1 is SGHKS and CDR2 YYEKEE (reference sequence). The CDR3 nucleotides read TGTGCCAGCAGCCCCGGACTCCCCCCCAATGAGCAGTTCTTC. This sequence encodes CASSPGLPPNEQFF.

This chain links TRBV5-6 with TRBJ2-1, with 11 bases that match TRBD2. V lost 2 bases to trimming and J lost 8 bases; unmatched junction nucleotides: 6. This CDR3 has 15 residues. Germline CDR1 reads SGHDT; CDR2 reads YYEEEE. The CDR3 nucleotides are TGTGCCAGCAGCTTTGGACTAGCGGGCCCTTATGAGCAGTTCTTC. This encodes CASSFGLAGPYEQFF.

V is TRBV28 and J is TRBJ1-1, with unresolved D. CDR1 is MDHEN and CDR2 is SYDVKM in the germline V gene. The CDR3 covers 15 residues. Between the trimmed V and J ends, which lost 6 bases and 3 bases, there was a span of 17 bases. For the CDR3, the DNA is TGTGCCAGCAGCCATATCCCGGAGCAGGACACTGAAGCTTTCTTT. Its protein is CASSHIPEQDTEAFF. The full variable domain, rest sourced from reference TRBV28 and TRBJ1-1, is DVKVTQSSRYLVKRTGEKVFLECVQDMDHENMFWYRQDPGLGLRLIYFSYDVKMKEKGDIPEGYSVSREKKERFSLILESASTNQTSMYLCASSHIPEQDTEAFFGQGTRLTVV.

Comment on this clone: Different DNA sequences within this sample yield the same CDR3. The chain couples TRBV29-1 to TRBJ1-4; a possible D gene is TRBD1 (5 bases). V was cut by 6 bases and J by 4 bases, with 12 bases left in between. The germline CDR1 and CDR2 sequences are SQVTM and ANQGSEA. This CDR3 comprises 13 residues. CDR3 region: CSVTGTGNEKLFF. The CDR3, as DNA: TGCAGCGTGACCGGGACGGGTAATGAAAAACTGTTTTTT.

Comment on this clone: This specimen includes other DNA sequences encoding the same CDR3. This chain links TRBV4-1 with TRBJ1-2, with D hard to call. This CDR3 contains 14 residues. Deletions cut 0 bases from V and 3 bases from J, with 8 bases between. Germline-derived CDR1 and CDR2 are MGHRA and YSYEKL. CDR3 amino acids: CASSQDPGDYGYTF. CDR3 coding DNA: TGCGCCAGCAGCCAAGACCCCGGAGACTATGGCTACACCTTC.

The chain uses TRBV7-8 and TRBJ2-7; TRBD2 might be the D (7 bases). The CDR3 contains 15 residues. V lost 7 bases and J 0 bases, leaving 16 bases between the germline ends. Per germline, CDR1 SGHVS and CDR2 FQNEAQ. CDR3 coding DNA: TGTGCCAGCACCTCGGAGGGGGGGTTCTCCTACGAGCAGTACTTC. Residues: CASTSEGGFSYEQYF.

The chain is built from TRBV7-6 and TRBJ1-3; D is perhaps TRBD1 (5 bases). CDR3 length: 13 amino acids. V was cut by 7 bases and J by 4 bases, with 11 bases left in between. Germline CDR1 is SGHVS and CDR2 is FNYEAQ. CDR3 sequence reads: CASNKWGGNTIYF. The CDR3 DNA sequence: TGTGCCAGCAATAAATGGGGGGGAAACACCATATATTTT.

CDR3 region: CASSPGDQPQHF. For the CDR3, the DNA is TGTGCCAGCAGTCCAGGGGATCAGCCCCAGCATTTT. The chain employs TRBV28 and TRBJ1-5; possibly TRBD1 for D (6 bases). Germline assignment: CDR1 MDHEN and CDR2 SYDVKM. V was clipped by 5 bases and J by 5 bases, with 7 bases between them. CDR3 length equals 12 residues.

V gene TRBV6-1 combines with J gene TRBJ2-2; D perhaps matches TRBD2 (5 bases). Looked up from germline, CDR1 is MNHNS and CDR2 is SASEGT. This CDR3 is 12 amino acids long. The ends were cut back, 5 bases at V and 9 bases at J, with 10 bases in the middle. In nucleotides, the CDR3 is TGTGCCAGCAGTCCCCCGGGGAGGGAGCTGTTTTTT. Translating gives CASSPPGRELFF.

The V call is TRBV9, the J call TRBJ2-3; D unclear. Trimming pared 1 base from V and 5 bases from J, leaving 8 bases between. Germline CDR1 reads SGDLS; CDR2 reads YYNGEE. This CDR3 region has 13 residues. The CDR3 bases are TGTGCCAGCAGCGTACTGTCCGGAGATACGCAGTATTTT. This codes for CASSVLSGDTQYF.

The chain recombines TRBV6-5 with TRBJ2-1; 7 bases are shared with TRBD2. The CDR3 sequence is 13 residues long. Germline V gene data show CDR1 as MNHEY and CDR2 as SVGAGI. J gave up 9 bases and V 8 bases, and 10 bases lay outside the gene matches. CDR3 loop: CASRLGGGREQFF. CDR3 DNA sequence: TGTGCCAGCCGCCTCGGGGGAGGGCGTGAGCAGTTCTTC.

V is TRBV9 and J is TRBJ2-7; D may be TRBD1 (5 bases). Germline loops: CDR1 SGDLS, CDR2 YYNGEE. Trimming took 4 bases from V and 1 from J, leaving 15 bases between them. This CDR3 contains 15 residues. CDR3 sequence (DNA): TGTGCCAGCAGCCCTGGACAACAACTGTCCTACGAGCAGTACTTC. It specifies CASSPGQQLSYEQYF.

This chain connects TRBV27 to TRBJ1-6, with 11 nucleotides matching TRBD1. The ends lost 7 bases at V and 10 bases at J; junction bases unmatched: 9. CDR1 MNHEY and CDR2 SMNVEV come from the germline V gene (reference sequence). The CDR3 runs 15 residues. The CDR3 region is CASTLAWTGGSPLHF. The DNA of the CDR3 is TGTGCCAGCACCCTAGCGTGGACAGGGGGCTCACCCCTCCACTTT.

In regard to this clone: One junction end does not reproduce the germline sequence, and a read error may be involved. This chain uses TRBV7-7 with TRBJ2-5, with 7 bases identical to TRBD1. Germline V gene lookup returns CDR1 SSHAT and CDR2 FNYEAQ (reference sequence). The CDR3 spans 14 residues. The CDR3 region is CASSLVGQQETQYF. CDR3 nucleotides: TGTGCTAGCAGCTTAGTGGGACAGCAAGAGACCCAGTACTTC.

Details on this clone: Other nucleotide sequences from this sample produce the same CDR3. Written as DNA, the CDR3 is TGTGCCAGCAGTCCGCGGGGGACTGCATACGAGCAGTACTTC. It encodes CASSPRGTAYEQYF. The chain is built from TRBV6-1 and TRBJ2-7, with 7 bases that match TRBD2. V trimming: 5 bases; J trimming: 4 bases; junction bases outside the gene matches: 8. CDR3 length: 14 amino acids. Looked up from germline, CDR1 is MNHNS and CDR2 is SASEGT.

The chain has TRBV5-1 and TRBJ1-1, with 10 bases fitting TRBD1. V shed 0 bases and J 1 base; nucleotides not matched to a gene: 3. The CDR3 runs 16 residues. The germline CDR1 and CDR2 sequences are SGHRS and YFSETQ. The CDR3 spells CASSLGGQGTNTEAFF. The CDR3 coding sequence is TGCGCCAGCAGCTTGGGGGGACAGGGGACGAACACTGAAGCTTTCTTT.

DNA of the CDR3: TGTGCCAGCAGCGTAGGGTGGCAGGCCGGCGGGACTGAAGCTTTCTTT. It translates to CASSVGWQAGGTEAFF. The chain is built from TRBV9 and TRBJ1-1; D gene uncertain. Looked up from germline, CDR1 is SGDLS and CDR2 is YYNGEE. Trimming shortened V by 0 bases and J by 5 bases, and 17 bases separated the two germline ends. The CDR3 has 16 amino acids.

The chain carries TRBV27 and TRBJ2-1; 7 bases are a match to TRBD1. From germline, CDR1 is MNHEY and CDR2 SMNVEV (reference sequence). CDR3 length equals 16 residues. The V segment lost 2 bases and the J segment 2 bases; nucleotides outside the gene matches: 6. Here the CDR3 DNA reads TGTGCCAGCAGTTTAGGGGTCGGGACAGCCTACAATGAGCAGTTCTTC. It translates to CASSLGVGTAYNEQFF.

The V and J genes are TRBV19 and TRBJ2-5; 7 bases fit TRBD2. V lost 5 bases and J lost 4; bases outside the gene matches: 4. The CDR3 consists of 13 residues. Germline-derived CDR1 and CDR2 are LNHDA and SQIVND (reference sequence). CDR3 coding DNA: TGTGCCAGTAGTGTAATAGCGGGAGAGACCCAGTACTTC. The encoded protein is CASSVIAGETQYF. The variable domain in full, completed from reference TRBV19 and TRBJ2-5, reads DGGITQSPKYLFRKEGQNVTLSCEQNLNHDAMYWYRQDPGQGLRLIYYSQIVNDFQKGDIAEGYSVSREKKESFPLTVTSAQKNPTAFYLCASSVIAGETQYFGPGTRLLVL.

This chain joins TRBV25-1 and TRBJ1-6; D is ambiguous. The CDR3 sequence is 14 residues long. Germline CDR1 MGHDK, CDR2 SYGVNS. Trimming shortened V by 3 bases and J by 8 bases, and 11 bases separated the two germline ends. As DNA, the CDR3 is TGTGCCAGCAGTGATAGGAGGGCCTATTCACCCCTCCACTTT. It is translated as CASSDRRAYSPLHF. The whole variable domain, remainder taken from reference TRBV25-1 and TRBJ1-6, is EADIYQTPRYLVIGTGKKITLECSQTMGHDKMYWYQQDPGMELHLIHYSYGVNSTEKGDLSSESTVSRIRTEHFPLTLESARPSHTSQYLCASSDRRAYSPLHFGNGTRLTVT.

The chain links TRBV6-5 to TRBJ2-5; D tentatively fits TRBD1 or TRBD2 (5 bases each). This CDR3 has 14 amino acids. In germline, CDR1 is MNHEY, CDR2 SVGAGI. Trimming took off 7 bases at V and 2 bases at J, with 14 bases between the two ends. The CDR3 sequence: CASTPSGGQETQYF. The CDR3 DNA sequence: TGTGCCAGCACCCCGAGTGGGGGACAAGAGACCCAGTACTTC.